These T cell receptor beta chains were read from a single sample in a study of blood T cell repertoires in COVID-19. Assay: immunoSEQ multiplex PCR; the TCRdb copy retains only in-frame clones and omits some. The data hold 35,000 to 50,000 clones, with approximately 80% observed a single time. Sequenced sample: peripheral blood. These receptors all come from a man aged 55 to 69 in a cohort sampled during active COVID-19. The CDR3 runs from the conserved cysteine through the conserved F or W. The order of the fields is D gene, J gene, clone size, V gene, CDR3 protein, CDR3 DNA. A D gene is named only where the DNA matches it firmly. Size is omitted from some rows. Given values are once, few, many or a class for expanded clones.

.,TRBJ2-1,once,TRBV4-1,CASSQDFRGFLSYNEQFF,TGCGCCAGCAGCCAAGATTTTAGGGGGTTTTTATCCTACAATGAGCAGTTCTTC
.,TRBJ1-2,few,TRBV6-5,CASSYSPSLANYGYTF,TGTGCCAGCAGTTACTCACCCAGCCTAGCTAACTATGGCTACACCTTC
.,TRBJ1-1,.,TRBV6-4,CASSERGNTEAFF,TGTGCCAGCAGTGAGCGGGGGAACACTGAAGCTTTCTTT
.,TRBJ2-1,.,TRBV5-1,CASSSLTGNNEQFF,TGCGCCAGCAGCTCACTTACAGGGAACAATGAGCAGTTCTTC
.,TRBJ1-1,.,TRBV11-3,CASSWTVNTEAFF,TGTGCCAGCAGCTGGACAGTGAACACTGAAGCTTTCTTT
.,TRBJ2-2,once,TRBV19,CASSTALTSLNTGELFF,TGTGCCAGTAGTACCGCACTGACTAGTCTTAACACCGGGGAGCTGTTTTTT
.,TRBJ2-2,.,TRBV5-1,CASSGSQGTGELFF,TGCGCCAGCAGCGGGTCACAGGGCACCGGGGAGCTGTTTTTT
TRBD1,TRBJ1-6,.,TRBV20-1,CSASSSLQGHRSPLHF,TGCAGTGCTAGTTCCTCTCTACAGGGGCATAGGTCACCCCTCCACTTT
TRBD1,TRBJ1-2,.,TRBV30,CAWSVPGGTHGYTF,TGTGCCTGGAGTGTACCAGGGGGCACACATGGCTACACCTTC
.,TRBJ1-4,medium-sized,TRBV11-2,CASSLLATNEKLFF,TGTGCCAGCAGCTTACTTGCAACTAATGAAAAACTGTTTTTT
.,TRBJ1-2,.,TRBV19,CASRESYGYTF,TGTGCCAGTAGGGAGTCCTATGGCTACACCTTC
.,TRBJ2-5,few,TRBV3-1/TRBV3-2,CASRRAQETQYF,TGTGCCAGCCGGAGGGCCCAAGAGACCCAGTACTTC
TRBD2,TRBJ2-5,once,TRBV19,CASTQTSGGKETQYF,TGTGCCAGTACTCAGACTAGCGGGGGAAAAGAGACCCAGTACTTC
TRBD1,TRBJ1-5,.,TRBV19,CATAGGRLQGQPQHF,TGTGCGACAGCAGGGGGACGTCTCCAGGGGCAGCCCCAGCATTTT
.,TRBJ2-7,.,TRBV21-1,CASSTVWADRYF,TGTGCCAGCAGCACAGTGTGGGCAGATCGGTACTTC
.,TRBJ2-1,.,TRBV6-6,CASSHRLVGDEQFF,TGTGCCAGCAGCCACCGACTAGTGGGGGATGAGCAGTTCTTC
.,TRBJ2-1,.,TRBV7-6,CASSFAGNPLQVNEQFF,TGTGCCAGCAGCTTTGCCGGAAACCCCCTACAGGTCAATGAGCAGTTCTTC
.,TRBJ1-6,.,TRBV4-2,CASSQDLGQGNSPLHF,TGTGCCAGCAGCCAAGATCTTGGGCAGGGCAATTCACCCCTCCACTTT
.,TRBJ2-6,once,TRBV6-5,CASSYSGRAGANVLTF,TGTGCCAGCAGTTACTCGGGCAGGGCTGGGGCCAACGTCCTGACTTTC
TRBD1,TRBJ2-7,.,TRBV27,CASSLRQGAGHEQYF,TGTGCCAGCAGTCTCCGACAGGGGGCAGGCCACGAGCAGTACTTC
TRBD2,TRBJ2-7,.,TRBV11-2,CASSTLSGGYYEQYF,TGTGCCAGCAGCACCCTGAGCGGGGGGTACTACGAGCAGTACTTC
TRBD1,TRBJ2-7,.,TRBV7-2,CASSSRTGTGGFEQYF,TGTGCCAGCAGCTCAAGAACCGGGACAGGGGGTTTCGAGCAGTACTTC
.,TRBJ1-6,.,TRBV7-8,CASSLDSPSFYNSPLHF,TGTGCCAGCAGCTTAGACAGCCCCTCTTTCTATAATTCACCCCTCCACTTT
.,TRBJ2-4,once,TRBV18,CASSPDLSGQYF,TGTGCCAGCTCACCCGACCTGTCGGGTCAGTACTTC
.,TRBJ1-5,.,TRBV2,CASSELGGQQPQHF,TGTGCCAGCAGTGAGCTCGGGGGGCAACAGCCCCAGCATTTT
TRBD2,TRBJ2-1,.,TRBV6-2/TRBV6-3,CASSYGWEGGNEQFF,TGTGCCAGCAGTTACGGTTGGGAGGGCGGGAATGAGCAGTTCTTC
.,TRBJ1-3,.,TRBV6-6,CASSYFGAQAGNTIYF,TGTGCCAGCAGTTACTTTGGTGCCCAGGCCGGAAACACCATATATTTT
.,TRBJ2-1,.,TRBV19,CASRISRLGGANEQFF,TGTGCCAGTAGGATTTCGAGACTAGGCGGGGCAAATGAGCAGTTCTTC
.,TRBJ1-6,.,TRBV5-4,CASSFESENSPLHF,TGTGCCAGCAGCTTTGAATCGGAGAATTCACCCCTCCACTTT
TRBD1,TRBJ1-5,.,TRBV6-1,CASSEGAGGPYSNQPQHF,TGTGCCAGCAGTGAAGGGGCAGGGGGGCCTTATAGCAATCAGCCCCAGCATTTT
.,TRBJ1-2,few,TRBV5-1,CASSPAQGTLRENYGYTF,TGCGCCAGCAGCCCCGCCCAGGGGACCTTACGCGAGAACTATGGCTACACCTTC
.,TRBJ2-7,.,TRBV21-1,CASSKTGTGISYEQYF,TGTGCCAGCAGCAAGACCGGGACAGGGATCTCCTACGAGCAGTACTTC
.,TRBJ1-4,.,TRBV5-6,CASSSQSGLFF,TGTGCCAGCAGCTCCCAATCGGGACTGTTTTTT
TRBD1,TRBJ1-2,.,TRBV3-1/TRBV3-2,CASSQGDSLNGYTF,TGTGCCAGCAGCCAAGGGGACAGCCTAAATGGCTACACCTTC
TRBD2,TRBJ2-2,.,TRBV6-5,CASSYSAGGSGELFF,TGTGCCAGCAGTTACTCTGCGGGAGGGTCCGGGGAGCTGTTTTTT
TRBD2,TRBJ2-1,.,TRBV6-1,CASSGASGGADNEQFF,TGTGCCAGCAGTGGGGCTAGCGGGGGGGCGGACAATGAGCAGTTCTTC
TRBD2,TRBJ2-5,.,TRBV7-8,CASSRTLRLAGGRETQYF,TGTGCCAGCAGTCGAACGCTCCGCCTAGCGGGAGGTAGAGAGACCCAGTACTTC
TRBD2,TRBJ2-2,once,TRBV28,CAGGDSFPGELFF,TGTGCCGGGGGGGACTCCTTTCCCGGGGAGCTGTTTTTT
.,TRBJ2-6,few,TRBV6-2/TRBV6-3,CASSYWAYDSGANVLTF,TGTGCCAGCAGTTACTGGGCCTACGACTCTGGGGCCAACGTCCTGACTTTC
.,TRBJ1-5,.,TRBV2,CASSVAGLNQPQHF,TGTGCCAGCAGTGTGGCGGGACTCAATCAGCCCCAGCATTTT
.,TRBJ1-6,once,TRBV28,CASSSREGSYNSPLHF,TGTGCCAGCAGTTCCCGGGAAGGCTCCTATAATTCACCCCTCCACTTT
.,TRBJ1-2,.,TRBV14,CASSLSTAGGYGYTF,TGTGCCAGCAGCTTATCTACGGCCGGAGGCTATGGCTACACCTTC
.,TRBJ2-2,.,TRBV12-3/TRBV12-4,CASSPNGELFF,TGTGCCAGCAGCCCTAACGGGGAGCTGTTTTTT
.,TRBJ2-6,.,TRBV7-9,CASSLPFSGANVLTF,TGTGCCAGCAGCCTACCTTTCTCTGGGGCCAACGTCCTGACTTTC
TRBD1,TRBJ1-5,few,TRBV2,CASSGGQGWEPQHF,TGTGCCAGCAGTGGCGGACAGGGGTGGGAGCCCCAGCATTTT